Sequencing of this T cell receptor beta chain was carried out in a study of cytomegalovirus exposure and HLA in healthy donors. The wider study: Earlier results showed 117 million unique TCR beta sequences derived from some 180 million T cells.

The V gene's germline CDR1 is MGHRA and CDR2 YSYEKL. CDR3 length: 17 amino acids. V was clipped by 0 bases and J by 4 bases; unmatched bases: 7. Use of 60 Vbeta and 13 Jbeta primers characterized the PCR. In the authors' methods: An analysis performed later counted 74 million or so unique TCR beta chains (roughly 11 million of them shared). Libraries were prepared by immunoSEQ multiplex PCR; TCRdb keeps only in-frame clonotypes and omits some of them. Clonal size and the V and J genes are those of that table, whereas D and trimming came from the DNA. The sample lists 140,000 to 150,000 clones, roughly 75% occurring once.

This chain connects TRBV4-1 to TRBJ1-3, with 9 bases identical to TRBD1. The clonotype comes from a female donor in good health and CMV-seronegative. The sequenced material came from PBMCs. CDR3 in amino acids: CASSQDLGQGSGNTIYF. CDR3 in DNA: TGCGCCAGCAGCCAAGATCTCGGACAGGGGTCCGGAAACACCATATATTTT.